Listed below are T cell receptor beta chains from one sample, sequenced in a study of blood T cell repertoires in COVID-19. Assay used: immunoSEQ multiplex PCR; TCRdb lists only in-frame clones, some missing. The table has roughly 190,000 clones, roughly 77% seen once; the top ten hold roughly a sixth. Specimen: PBMCs or T cells enriched from blood (not recorded which). These receptors came from a woman aged 45-65 years with acute COVID-19. The CDR3 runs from the conserved cysteine through the conserved F or W. Size values are once, few and many counts, or a class for expanded clones, and some rows have none.

size,J,V,CDR3
few,TRBJ2-3,TRBV3-1/TRBV3-2,CASSQGRGTDTQYF
NA,TRBJ1-1,TRBV29-1,CSVYGGQGGFNTEAFF
NA,TRBJ2-6,TRBV4-1,CASWGAGANVLTF
NA,TRBJ1-2,TRBV2,CASKQGGGGYTF
once,TRBJ1-6,TRBV7-6,CASSTGTSNTQVWPLHF
few,TRBJ2-2,TRBV10-2,CASRDRGDTGELFF
NA,TRBJ1-4,TRBV5-6,CASSPGQPVGEKLFF
NA,TRBJ2-1,TRBV6-5,CASRPSASYNEQFF
NA,TRBJ1-2,TRBV6-4,CASTGTNYGYTF
NA,TRBJ1-4,TRBV6-5,CASMPQAPEKLFF
NA,TRBJ1-4,TRBV5-1,CASSSGTVFEKLFF
NA,TRBJ2-2,TRBV4-2,CASSLRTSNTGELFF
NA,TRBJ1-2,TRBV4-1,CASSQDSAVYGYTF
once,TRBJ2-5,TRBV5-1,CASSLSPRAETQYF
few,TRBJ2-2,TRBV27,CASSRGTGELFF
NA,TRBJ1-2,TRBV27,CASSLFGGDSWYGYTF
NA,TRBJ2-4,TRBV5-5,CASSLTLGQGKGDIQYF
few,TRBJ1-2,TRBV7-9,CASSPRAGRAGYTF
once,TRBJ1-4,TRBV2,CASSQLGQGPNEKLFF
NA,TRBJ2-5,TRBV7-9,CASSLKTGVDQETQYF
NA,TRBJ1-3,TRBV2,CASSEALGTVSGNTIYF
NA,TRBJ1-1,TRBV19,CASSIGEREAFF
NA,TRBJ2-1,TRBV7-9,CASSLGGPGQGLFF
NA,TRBJ2-2,TRBV5-4,CASSGDLAGGPTGELFF
NA,TRBJ2-5,TRBV18,CASSQGGLETQYF
NA,TRBJ1-4,TRBV12-3/TRBV12-4,CASSFGNEKLFF
NA,TRBJ1-5,TRBV11-2,CASSPGAGPGTQPQHF
once,TRBJ1-5,TRBV5-5,CASSPVTGRAYSNQPQHF
NA,TRBJ1-2,TRBV6-5,CASSLARDFYGYTF
NA,TRBJ2-5,TRBV6-6,CASVHTGQKQGTQYF
NA,TRBJ2-5,TRBV5-1,CASSLAAGGETQYF
NA,TRBJ2-5,TRBV24-1,CATSDPSELETQYF
NA,TRBJ1-2,TRBV3-1/TRBV3-2,CASTFQGTHTF
few,TRBJ2-2,TRBV12-3/TRBV12-4,CASSLPGGELFF
NA,TRBJ1-2,TRBV7-8,CASSLASREGYGYTF
NA,TRBJ1-3,TRBV10-3,CAISPPPTSLSGNTIYF
NA,TRBJ1-5,TRBV29-1,CSVLDPAWPNQPQHF
NA,TRBJ1-3,TRBV7-2,CASSLWQVNTIYF
NA,TRBJ1-1,TRBV30,CAWSVTTGYTEAFF
few,TRBJ2-6,TRBV28,CASTQGGDGANVLTF
NA,TRBJ1-2,TRBV14,CASSPGLDYGYTF
NA,TRBJ1-2,TRBV4-1,CASSKSPANYGYTF
NA,TRBJ1-3,TRBV4-2,CASSQGVMGGNTIYF
NA,TRBJ1-2,TRBV28,CASSLLYLNYGYTF
NA,TRBJ2-2,TRBV19,CASSPHRGRITGELFF
NA,TRBJ2-3,TRBV7-3,CASSGTGTSGVDTQYF
NA,TRBJ2-1,TRBV11-3,CASSPEGTGLYNEQFF
NA,TRBJ1-2,TRBV9,CASSPGTGGSANYGYTF
NA,TRBJ1-1,TRBV3-1/TRBV3-2,CASSHQKNTEAFF
NA,TRBJ2-5,TRBV6-2/TRBV6-3,CASSSGETQYF